This entry describes one TCR beta chain. Its antigen remains unidentified. The germline V gene encodes CDR1 SGHNT and CDR2 YYREEE (reference sequence). This CDR3 comprises 17 residues. V was clipped by 1 base and J by 6 bases, with 17 bases between them. This sample was included in a study of T cells in Graves' hyperthyroidism and ophthalmopathy. General study results and limits: Most expanded thyroid clonotypes above 0.001 also appeared in blood. A 13 V-J signature model discriminated ophthalmopathy versus stable hyperthyroidism.

Amplification targeted TCR beta CDR3 regions from RNA transcripts. The primer set for the first-round RT-PCR of the TCR CDR3 was HTBI. TCRdb reanalysed the multiplex PCR reads using MiXCR and keeps one entry per CDR3 protein. The data hold 600,000 or so distinct CDR3 sequences, with around 42% observed a single time. Exclusion of a patient resulted from uncontrolled infection, other autoimmune disease, pregnancy or lactation. This receptor was taken from a woman younger than 35 with Graves' hyperthyroidism. This chain uses TRBV5-4 with TRBJ1-6; D may be TRBD1 (6 bases). Sequenced input: peripheral blood or thyroid tissue (not recorded which). The CDR3 region has the DNA TGTGCCAGCAGCTTGTTCTTATCACAGGGACCTAATTCACCCCTCCACTTT. This encodes CASSLFLSQGPNSPLHF.